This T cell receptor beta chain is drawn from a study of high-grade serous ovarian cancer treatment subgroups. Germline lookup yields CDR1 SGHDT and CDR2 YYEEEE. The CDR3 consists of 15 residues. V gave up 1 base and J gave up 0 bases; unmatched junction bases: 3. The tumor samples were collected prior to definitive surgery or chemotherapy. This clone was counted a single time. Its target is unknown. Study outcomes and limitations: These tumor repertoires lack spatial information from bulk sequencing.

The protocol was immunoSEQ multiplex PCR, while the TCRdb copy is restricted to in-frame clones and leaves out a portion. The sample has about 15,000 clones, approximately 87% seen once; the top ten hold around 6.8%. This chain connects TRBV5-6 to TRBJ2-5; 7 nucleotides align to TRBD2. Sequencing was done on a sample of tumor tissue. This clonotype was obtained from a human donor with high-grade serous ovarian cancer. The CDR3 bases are TGTGCCAGCAGCTTGCCGCTAGCGGACCAAGAGACCCAGTACTTC. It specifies CASSLPLADQETQYF.